The present TCR beta chain was sequenced within a study of T cells in Graves' hyperthyroidism and ophthalmopathy. About the research overall: Peripheral blood was secured at the point of initial diagnosis, before any treatment.

It was RNA transcripts that yielded the amplified TCR beta CDR3 regions. During a first-round RT-PCR of the TCR CDR3, the HTBI primer set was used. Using its own MiXCR run on the multiplex PCR reads, TCRdb lists one record per CDR3 protein. In the table there are hundreds of thousands of distinct CDR3 sequences, about 13% of which are singletons. Graves' hyperthyroidism was deemed stable given no ophthalmopathy progression within 18 months. Criteria for exclusion of patients were uncontrolled infection, other autoimmune disease, pregnancy or lactation. CDR1 SNHLY and CDR2 FYNNEI come from the germline V gene. The CDR3 runs to 17 residues. Trimming at V came to 3 bases and at J to 4 bases, leaving 13 bases not matched to a gene. With respect to this clonotype: Antigen unknown.

Findings and limits, study-wide: Most thyroid clonotypes expanded above 0.001 appeared in blood too.

Material for sequencing was blood. The receptor was derived from a woman younger than 35 with Graves' hyperthyroidism. This chain links TRBV2 with TRBJ2-5; 8 bases agree with TRBD2. The CDR3 nucleotides read TGTGCCAGCAGTGAGGGCACTAGCGGAAGGGTAGCAGAGACCCAGTACTTC. This encodes CASSEGTSGRVAETQYF.